These T cell receptor beta chains were read from a single sample in a study of T cell responses to AZD1222 COVID-19 vaccine. Method: immunoSEQ multiplex PCR; TCRdb's copy keeps in-frame clones and lacks some. This table has tens of thousands of clones, under 95% appearing once. The sample was peripheral blood, taken on day 0 of MenACWY control vaccination. The source of these receptors is an adult in good health. The conserved cysteine and the conserved F or W are not part of the CDR3 here. Fields, in order: J gene, V gene, clone size, CDR3 protein. A row's size may be missing; if present it is once, few, many or a size class.

j_gene: TRBJ2-7
v_gene: TRBV7-8
abundance: .
CDR3aa: ASSLRDRIGIGEQY

j_gene: TRBJ2-4
v_gene: TRBV19
abundance: .
CDR3aa: ASSIYLAYENIQY

j_gene: TRBJ2-3
v_gene: TRBV6-5
abundance: .
CDR3aa: ASRLGATDTQY

j_gene: TRBJ1-1
v_gene: TRBV6-5
abundance: .
CDR3aa: ASKKDQQNTEAF

j_gene: TRBJ1-4
v_gene: TRBV5-6
abundance: .
CDR3aa: ASRGQNDEKLF

j_gene: TRBJ2-5
v_gene: TRBV5-1
abundance: .
CDR3aa: ASSGGQGAETQY

j_gene: TRBJ1-1
v_gene: TRBV19
abundance: .
CDR3aa: ASSIDGTNTEAF

j_gene: TRBJ2-3
v_gene: TRBV6-5
abundance: .
CDR3aa: ASRGAGEITDTQY

j_gene: TRBJ2-1
v_gene: TRBV25-1
abundance: .
CDR3aa: ASRLAGGSEQF

j_gene: TRBJ1-2
v_gene: TRBV24-1
abundance: .
CDR3aa: ATSDSQGRHGYT

j_gene: TRBJ2-2
v_gene: TRBV15
abundance: .
CDR3aa: ATSRDRVSTGELF

j_gene: TRBJ1-3
v_gene: TRBV28
abundance: .
CDR3aa: ASREGNTIY

j_gene: TRBJ1-2
v_gene: TRBV3-1/TRBV3-2
abundance: .
CDR3aa: ASSQGGGGPEGYT

j_gene: TRBJ2-7
v_gene: TRBV11-2
abundance: .
CDR3aa: ASSSRPGGRAYEQY

j_gene: TRBJ1-1
v_gene: TRBV30
abundance: .
CDR3aa: ACGGQKVWAF

j_gene: TRBJ2-1
v_gene: TRBV5-4
abundance: .
CDR3aa: ASSIGGGGRRDNEQF

j_gene: TRBJ1-2
v_gene: TRBV14
abundance: few
CDR3aa: ASSQDAPGQNGYT

j_gene: TRBJ1-4
v_gene: TRBV7-6
abundance: .
CDR3aa: ASSSNGAGGSEKLF

j_gene: TRBJ1-4
v_gene: TRBV7-2
abundance: .
CDR3aa: ASSQYLENEKLF

j_gene: TRBJ2-7
v_gene: TRBV28
abundance: .
CDR3aa: ASSGLAGVLNEQY

j_gene: TRBJ2-7
v_gene: TRBV28
abundance: .
CDR3aa: ASKGQGDYEQY

j_gene: TRBJ2-1
v_gene: TRBV18
abundance: .
CDR3aa: ASSGDYNEQF

j_gene: TRBJ2-7
v_gene: TRBV7-8
abundance: .
CDR3aa: ASSFGQPAYEQY

j_gene: TRBJ1-5
v_gene: TRBV3-1/TRBV3-2
abundance: once
CDR3aa: ASSPLGGQQPQH

j_gene: TRBJ2-7
v_gene: TRBV6-5
abundance: .
CDR3aa: ASMTSGGAYEQY

j_gene: TRBJ1-1
v_gene: TRBV5-1
abundance: .
CDR3aa: ASSRLERGPIEAF

j_gene: TRBJ2-7
v_gene: TRBV18
abundance: once
CDR3aa: ASSPPTGYEQY

j_gene: TRBJ2-1
v_gene: TRBV9
abundance: .
CDR3aa: ASSVGTSGYNEQF

j_gene: TRBJ1-2
v_gene: TRBV18
abundance: once
CDR3aa: ASSPGQTNYGYT

j_gene: TRBJ1-1
v_gene: TRBV4-2
abundance: .
CDR3aa: ASSQDLRDHTEAF

j_gene: TRBJ2-3
v_gene: TRBV18
abundance: .
CDR3aa: ASSTGTSGSRTDTQY

j_gene: TRBJ1-1
v_gene: TRBV9
abundance: .
CDR3aa: ASSVVASPGPNTEAF

j_gene: TRBJ1-2
v_gene: TRBV5-1
abundance: .
CDR3aa: ASSSTGSEDYT

j_gene: TRBJ2-3
v_gene: TRBV19
abundance: .
CDR3aa: ASTLAGGPTVAQY